The source of this T cell receptor beta chain is a study of tumor-infiltrating lymphocytes in primary liver carcinoma. In the study overall: Those enrolled were patients of both sexes, who were aged 30 to 69 years. Sample yields of productive TCRbeta reads, ranging from roughly 3.65 to 7.5 million, were similar across tissue types.

To note about this clonotype: What it binds is not known. One end of the junction varies from germline; a read error may be responsible.

General study findings and limits: Appearing in all five tumor regions was true of only about 7-24% of top clones. Significantly greater top-250-clone fractions characterized tumors relative to blood (p = 0.039).

Germline CDR1 is SGHAT and CDR2 is FQNNGV. The CDR3 covers 15 residues. From about 0.45 ug total RNA, TCR beta cDNA was generated with a primer in the constant region. ARM-PCR was slightly modified, and three nested multiplex PCR rounds with it gave rise to the TCR beta libraries. Forward primers for TRBV1-TRBV30 and a C-beta reverse primer served the first two PCR rounds, at approximately 10 cycles each. One entry per CDR3 protein results from TCRdb running MiXCR on the multiplex PCR reads. The data show approximately 73,000 distinct CDR3 sequences, about two thirds seen once. Each 20-30 mg portion of unsorted bulk tissue served as the source for co-extraction of RNA and DNA.

This rearrangement joins TRBV11-2 to TRBJ1-2; D perhaps matches TRBD1 (6 bases). This TCR came from a woman aged 55-75 years with primary liver carcinoma and hepatitis B virus infection. What was sequenced was liver tumor tissue from sampling region 4. The subset was: tumor region T4, right-lateral pole. The CDR3 spells CGSSLTIQGGGGYIF. CDR3 coding DNA: TGTGGCAGCAGCTTAACAATACAGGGAGGTGGTGGCTACATCTTC.